A selection of T cell receptor beta chains follows, all from one sample in a study of cytomegalovirus exposure and HLA in healthy donors. Sequencing was performed with immunoSEQ multiplex PCR; in TCRdb, only in-frame clones are kept and a portion is missing. The sample consists of more than 80,000 clones, more than 65% of them appearing once. Sequencing was carried out using PBMCs. All receptors come from a human donor in good health. Each CDR3 is given without its conserved first and last residue. Fields, in order: V gene, CDR3 length, CDR3 protein.

>TRBV18|13
ASSSTSGSPETQY
>TRBV13|13
ASSFVGANYNEQF
>TRBV4-1|11
ASSQPSDYEQY
>TRBV5-8|14
ASSIIVGKAHNEQF
>TRBV5-1|14
ASSLGPRGGKETQY
>TRBV5-1|13
ASSLDRGDTDTQY
>TRBV11-2|16
ASSSLMMSSSGANVLT
>TRBV19|10
ASSSTPGEQY
>TRBV6-6|12
ASRLGQGGSPLH
>TRBV20-1|9
SAGQGGEQY
>TRBV10-3|18
AISEPRLTSGPQGRETQY
>TRBV6-5|11
ASSTRQYYGYT
>TRBV6-6|12
ASSYWPGTYEQY
>TRBV7-2|12
ASSERTGAYEQY
>TRBV7-8|13
ASSAVGRDNYGYT
>TRBV28|13
ASSGPWAVPYGYT
>TRBV19|13
ASSRLGDTAGGYT
>TRBV5-1|17
ASSLDLSTPLRQGRRAF
>TRBV4-3|13
ASSQDLRGGLGYT
>TRBV5-6|12
ASSLYRQGSEQY
>TRBV11-2|13
ASSSSDRGSYEQY
>TRBV6-5|11
ASSEGVRSPLH
>TRBV9|13
ASSVSTSGYNEQF
>TRBV5-1|15
ASSPRLAGGSTDTQY
>TRBV2|14
ASSKDSGQGGRGYT